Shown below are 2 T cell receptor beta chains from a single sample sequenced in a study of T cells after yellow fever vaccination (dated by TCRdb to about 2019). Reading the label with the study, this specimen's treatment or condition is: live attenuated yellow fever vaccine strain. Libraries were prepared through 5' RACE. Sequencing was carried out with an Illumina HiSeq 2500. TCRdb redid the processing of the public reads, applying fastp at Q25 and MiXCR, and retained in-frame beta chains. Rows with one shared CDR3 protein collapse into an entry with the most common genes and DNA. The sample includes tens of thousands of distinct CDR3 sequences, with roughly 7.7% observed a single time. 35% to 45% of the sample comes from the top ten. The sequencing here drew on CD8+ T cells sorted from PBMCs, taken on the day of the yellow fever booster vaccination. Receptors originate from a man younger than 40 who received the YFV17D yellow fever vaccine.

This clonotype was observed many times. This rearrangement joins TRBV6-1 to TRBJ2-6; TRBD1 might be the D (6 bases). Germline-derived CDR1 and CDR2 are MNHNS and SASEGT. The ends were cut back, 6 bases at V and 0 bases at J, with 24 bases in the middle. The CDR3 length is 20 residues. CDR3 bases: TGTGCCAGCAGAGATAGAACCGGGACAAAAGGAGACTCTGGGGCCAACGTCCTGACTTTC. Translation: CASRDRTGTKGDSGANVLTF.

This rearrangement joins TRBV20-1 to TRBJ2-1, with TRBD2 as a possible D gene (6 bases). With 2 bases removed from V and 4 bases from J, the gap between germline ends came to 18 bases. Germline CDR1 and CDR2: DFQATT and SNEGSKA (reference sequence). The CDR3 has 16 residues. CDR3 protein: CSARSTGTLAYNEQFF. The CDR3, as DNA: TGCAGTGCTAGATCTACCGGGACTCTGGCGTACAATGAGCAGTTCTTC.